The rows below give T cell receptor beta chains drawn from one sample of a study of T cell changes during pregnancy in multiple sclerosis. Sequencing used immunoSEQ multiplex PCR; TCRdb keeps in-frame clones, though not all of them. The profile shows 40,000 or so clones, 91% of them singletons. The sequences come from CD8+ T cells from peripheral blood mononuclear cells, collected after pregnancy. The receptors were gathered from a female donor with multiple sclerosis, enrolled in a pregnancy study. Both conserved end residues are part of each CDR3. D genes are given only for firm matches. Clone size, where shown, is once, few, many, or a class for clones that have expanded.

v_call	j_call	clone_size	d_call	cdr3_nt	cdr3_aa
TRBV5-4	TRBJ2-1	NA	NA	TGTGCCAGCAGCTCCGGCGGGGAGCGAAGGGAGCAGTTCTTC	CASSSGGERREQFF
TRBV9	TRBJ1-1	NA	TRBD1	TGTGCCAGCAGCGTAGGAGGGGGCCCTGAAGCTTTCTTT	CASSVGGGPEAFF
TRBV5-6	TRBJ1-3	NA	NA	TGTGCCAGCAGCAGAGGTAGCTCTGGAAACACCATATATTTT	CASSRGSSGNTIYF
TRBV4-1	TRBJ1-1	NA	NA	TGCGCCAGCAGCCAAGGGGCGCGTACTGAAGCTTTCTTT	CASSQGARTEAFF
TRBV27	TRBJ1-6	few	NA	TGTGCCAGCAGGGGGCGGAGTTCACCCCTCCACTTT	CASRGRSSPLHF
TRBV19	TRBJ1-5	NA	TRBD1	TGTGCCAGTGTGGACAGGCCTTATAGCAATCAGCCCCAGCATTTT	CASVDRPYSNQPQHF
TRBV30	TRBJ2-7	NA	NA	TGTGCCTGGAGTGATTGGACAGACCCCGGCGAGCAGTACTTC	CAWSDWTDPGEQYF
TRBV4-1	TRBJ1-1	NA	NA	TGCGCCAGCAGCCTAAGAGGGGGAGATACTGAAGCTTTCTTT	CASSLRGGDTEAFF
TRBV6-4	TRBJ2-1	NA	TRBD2	TGTGCCAGCAGGGGCGGGGGTGAGCAGTTCTTC	CASRGGGEQFF
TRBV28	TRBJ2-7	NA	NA	TGTGCCAGCAGCCGATACCGAGGGGGATCGAGAACCTACGAGCAGTACTTC	CASSRYRGGSRTYEQYF
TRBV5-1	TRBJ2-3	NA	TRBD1	TGCGCCAGGAAGACAGGGAGCACAGATACGCAGTATTTT	CARKTGSTDTQYF
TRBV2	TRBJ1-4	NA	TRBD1	TGTGCCAGCAGCAGGCGCGACAGGGCTGCAACTAATGAAAAACTGTTTTTT	CASSRRDRAATNEKLFF
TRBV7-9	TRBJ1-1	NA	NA	TGTGCCAGCAGCTTAGGAGGGATCACTGAAGCTTTCTTT	CASSLGGITEAFF
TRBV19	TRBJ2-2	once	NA	TGTGCCAGTAGTGAACTCACTCGGGCGGGGACCGGGGAGCTGTTTTTT	CASSELTRAGTGELFF
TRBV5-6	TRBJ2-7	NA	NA	TGTGCCAGCAGCTTGGGACAGCACTACGAGCAGTACTTC	CASSLGQHYEQYF
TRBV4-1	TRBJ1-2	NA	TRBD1	TGCGCCAGCAGCCAAGGGACAGGGTTAGGGTATGGCTACACCTTC	CASSQGTGLGYGYTF
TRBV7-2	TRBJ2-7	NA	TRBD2	TGTGCCAGCAGCTTAAAACGCTCTAGCGGGAGGCTCTTTACCTACGAGCAGTACTTC	CASSLKRSSGRLFTYEQYF
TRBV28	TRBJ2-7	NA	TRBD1	TGTGCCAGCAGTTTATACAGGGGGCATCGCGAGCAGTACTTC	CASSLYRGHREQYF
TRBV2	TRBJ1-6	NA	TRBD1	TGTGCCAGCAGTGACCCCCGGACAGGGGGCGCAAGGTCACCCCTCCACTTT	CASSDPRTGGARSPLHF
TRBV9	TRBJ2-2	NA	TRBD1	TGTGCCAGCAGAGAAGGGGGCTCGAACACCGGGGAGCTGTTTTTT	CASREGGSNTGELFF
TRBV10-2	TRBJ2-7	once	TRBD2	TGCGCCAGCAGTGTCGGGAGGGCTCGCTTTCGGGGCGAGCAGTACTTC	CASSVGRARFRGEQYF
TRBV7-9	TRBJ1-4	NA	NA	TGTGCCAGCAGCCCCGGGGGGGCCCCAGAAAAACTGTTTTTT	CASSPGGAPEKLFF
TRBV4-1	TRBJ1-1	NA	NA	TGCGCCAGCAGCCAAGATCAGGGGAGAGCTTTCTTT	CASSQDQGRAFF
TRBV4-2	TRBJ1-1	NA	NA	TGTGCCAGCAGCCAGAAGCGGACAGCGAACACTGAAGCTTTCTTT	CASSQKRTANTEAFF
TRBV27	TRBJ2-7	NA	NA	TGTGCCAGCAGTTTAACTGGGGGCCTGAGGGAGCAGTACTTC	CASSLTGGLREQYF
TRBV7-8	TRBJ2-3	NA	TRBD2	TGTGCCAGCAGCTTAGCGTCCCCTAGCGGGACAGATACGCAGTATTTT	CASSLASPSGTDTQYF
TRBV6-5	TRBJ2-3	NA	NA	TGTGCCAGCAGTTATGGGCGGACTAGCACAGATACGCAGTATTTT	CASSYGRTSTDTQYF